This record covers a single T cell receptor (beta chain). Its antigen remains unidentified. This sample was taken from a study of read filtering for tumor transcriptome and immune sequencing. Across the study: Patients were 17 male and around 13 female, mean age 65.9 years, range about 47 to 85. DNase treatment preceded whole-transcriptome library preparation. Study-wide findings and caveats: In IR-seq, single-read clonotypes were roughly 82% of clonotypes but around 3.5% of reads. Dropping single-read clonotypes raised IR-seq and RNA-seq shared-clonotype correlation.

This library used about 400 ng RNA and molecular barcoded adaptors spanning alpha/delta and beta/gamma chains. Each CDR3 protein is one row after TCRdb ran MiXCR on the reads. Of approximately 90,000 distinct CDR3 sequences listed, 20% to 25% are singletons. This CDR3 contains 15 residues. Germline lookup yields CDR1 DFQATT and CDR2 SNEGSKA (reference sequence). J lost 0 bases, V lost 3 bases, and 5 bases had no gene match. V usage is TRBV20-1 and J usage is TRBJ2-3; 8 bases line up with TRBD2. This receptor was identified in a donor aged 40 or over with multiple myeloma. Specimen: a population of CD138-negative cells sorted from bone marrow. The CDR3 is CSARKRGSSTDTQYF. The CDR3 DNA reads as TGCAGTGCTAGGAAGCGGGGGAGTAGCACAGATACGCAGTATTTT.